This T cell receptor (beta chain) was obtained from a study of T cells in Graves' hyperthyroidism and ophthalmopathy. In regard to this clonotype: Its antigen is not known.

Broader study findings: From stable hyperthyroidism, ophthalmopathy was separated by a 13 V-J model.

V shed 4 bases and J 9 bases; nucleotides not matched to a gene: 7. The CDR3 spans 14 residues. In germline, CDR1 is MGHDK, CDR2 SYGVNS. RNA transcripts gave rise to amplified TCR beta CDR3 regions. TCR CDR3 regions were first amplified by RT-PCR with HTBI primers. TCRdb re-analysed the multiplex PCR reads in MiXCR, keeping a single row per CDR3 protein. Counted here are around 600,000 distinct CDR3 sequences, 15% to 17% occurring once; the ten biggest clones make up under 8%. Sequences were obtained from blood. The source of this sequence is a woman in her 30s with Graves' hyperthyroidism. The genes are TRBV25-1 and TRBJ2-1, with 9 bases that match TRBD2. The CDR3 is CASSGGRDYGEQFF. CDR3 nucleotides: TGTGCCAGCAGTGGCGGGAGGGACTACGGTGAGCAGTTCTTC. Together with reference TRBV25-1 and TRBJ2-1, the CDR3 gives the full variable domain: EADIYQTPRYLVIGTGKKITLECSQTMGHDKMYWYQQDPGMELHLIHYSYGVNSTEKGDLSSESTVSRIRTEHFPLTLESARPSHTSQYLCASSGGRDYGEQFFGPGTRLTVL.